This T cell receptor beta chain was recovered during a study of cytomegalovirus exposure and HLA in healthy donors. In regard to this clone: Its antigen is not identified.

Amplification used 60 Vbeta primers and 13 Jbeta primers. Repertoires were generated with immunoSEQ multiplex PCR, while TCRdb's copy carries only in-frame clones and drops some. Found here are approximately 90,000 clones, less than 10% of them singletons; the top ten hold roughly 2.1%. Study findings and constraints: In a later analysis, at a false discovery rate of 0.05, about 15,000 TCR beta sequences were associated with HLA alleles. The investigators catalogued 180 or so TCR beta chains as cytomegalovirus-associated.

This TCR was sampled from a man over 45 in good health and CMV-seronegative. The sample taken for sequencing was PBMCs.

CDR3 nucleotide sequence: TGTGCCAGCAGCTTAGGTACTGGCGGGAGTTTCACAGATACGCAGTATTTT. This gives the protein CASSLGTGGSFTDTQYF. This sequence joins TRBV7-2 and TRBJ2-3, with 7 bases that match TRBD2. The CDR3 is 17 amino acids. The V gene's germline CDR1 is SGHTA and CDR2 FQGNSA. V shed 1 base and J 2 bases; nucleotides not matched to a gene: 9.